This TCR beta chain was captured in a study of vaccination effects on CD4 cells after COVID-19. Study summary: Two-dose vaccination with either BNT162b2 or mRNA-1273 was given to the participants.

The data were produced by immunoSEQ multiplex PCR, yet TCRdb's version contains in-frame clones alone and is incomplete. The sample shows tens of thousands of clones, roughly 76% of them seen only once. The ends lost 4 bases at V and 3 bases at J; junction bases unmatched: 9. Germline values: CDR1 KGHDR, CDR2 SFDVKD. This CDR3 region has 16 residues. The ViraFEST assay expanded antigen-specific CD4+ T cells with viral peptide pools before sequencing. Scientists isolated CD4+ T cells after a roughly 9-day culture period ended. Prior SARS-CoV-2 infection was absent in the vaccine recipients, as shown by negative nucleocapsid antibodies. PBMC were cultured at around 2 million per well with roughly 9.7 IU/ml IL-2 and 7.5 to 10 ug/ml peptides. Study findings and constraints: The study got few convalescent patients and did not collect any early post-infection timepoints.

About this clone: Its antigen remains unknown.

V is TRBV24-1 and J is TRBJ1-2, with 8 nucleotides matching TRBD1. Sequenced material: CD4+ T cells from PBMCs cultured with HCoV-OC43 spike peptides, taken before COVID-19 vaccination. The sample's subset: HCoV-OC43 spike overlapping peptide pool stimulation. The receptor comes from a human donor who received a COVID-19 vaccine. CDR3 sequence (DNA): TGTGCCACCAGTGACGGCGGGACAGGAGGTTACTATGGCTACACCTTC. It is translated as CATSDGGTGGYYGYTF.